This record covers a single T cell receptor beta chain. Antigen specificity is unknown. The sample comes from a study of CD8 T cells in Susac syndrome. Study-level findings and limits: By the study's own acknowledgment, its TCR sequencing and HLA analysis included relatively few individuals.

This CDR3 contains 13 residues. CDR1 and CDR2 (germline): MNHEY, SVGEGT. V lost 6 bases, J lost 7 bases, and 15 bases lay in between. Reverse transcription of 0.5 to 1 ug RNA was performed with random hexamers. Each CDR3 protein gets one entry after TCRdb re-called the immunoSEQ multiplex PCR reads with MiXCR. The table shows under 95,000 distinct CDR3 sequences, with around 93% occurring only once. Sequenced: CD8+ T cells from PBMCs. The receptor was isolated from a human donor with Susac syndrome. This chain links TRBV6-2 or TRBV6-3 with TRBJ1-1, with D perhaps TRBD1 (5 bases). The CDR3 DNA sequence: TGTGCCAGCAGAACCTTAGGGACCGGTGAAGCTTTCTTT. Protein sequence: CASRTLGTGEAFF.